This T cell receptor (beta chain) is from a study of regulatory T cells in long-lasting Graves disease. Overall study findings and caveats: Preferential use of TRBV28, TRBJ1-2 and TRBJ2-5 was seen in persistent disease. Relative to new patients (approximately 960), persistent patients exhibited greater sharing of public clonotypes (about 2,700).

V lost 5 bases and J 5 bases, leaving 15 bases between the germline ends. Germline V gives CDR1 SGHAT, CDR2 FQNNGV. The CDR3 covers 14 residues. In its sample, this clonotype was seen many times. What it recognizes is unknown. Sample time point: newly diagnosed GD, antithyroid drugs for less than 3 months. Preparation of the TCR library used RNA extracted from PBMCs. Arm-PCR of CDR3 regions and iRepertoire HTBI primers were used to build TCR beta libraries. TCRdb reprocessed the multiplex PCR reads with MiXCR, giving one entry per CDR3 protein. The repertoire has around 400,000 distinct CDR3 sequences, approximately 15% of them found once; the top ten carry about 8.2%. This sample was shared with a second study, whose subject was T cells in Graves' hyperthyroidism and ophthalmopathy. That study reports: Ophthalmopathy was model-predicted a median about 6.9 months pre-onset.

Here the sequenced sample was peripheral blood mononuclear cells (PBMCs), taken at new diagnosis, from a patient treated with antithyroid drugs. The chain carries TRBV11-2 and TRBJ2-5; D may be TRBD1 (6 bases). The clonotype originates from a woman in her thirties or forties with Graves disease. The CDR3 DNA is TGTGCCAGCAGCGCCGGTACAGGGCAGGAGACCCAGTACTTC. The encoded protein is CASSAGTGQETQYF.